These T cell receptor beta chains were read from a single sample in a study of T cells in Graves' hyperthyroidism and ophthalmopathy. TCRdb passed the multiplex PCR reads through MiXCR, listing each CDR3 protein once. This sample has 96,000 or so distinct CDR3 sequences; about 51% occur once, and the top ten carry 25% to 30%. Sequences were obtained from blood. These receptors were obtained from a middle-aged woman with Graves' hyperthyroidism. Both conserved end residues are part of each CDR3. The D gene is left open where the match is weak. Only part of the rows carry a size: once, few, many, or a class if the clone is expanded.

TGTGCCAGCGCTGGTCCGATGAACACTGAAGCTTTCTTT	CASAGPMNTEAFF	.	TRBJ1-1	TRBV11-3	.	13
TGTGCCAGCAGCTTAGCAGGGTATGGGACCCAGCATTTT	CASSLAGYGTQHF	.	TRBJ1-5	TRBV11-1	once	13
TGTGCCAGCAGCTATGGACAGGGCACAGAGAAAAAACTGTTTTTT	CASSYGQGTEKKLFF	TRBD1	TRBJ1-4	TRBV7-2	.	15
TGCGCCAGCAGCAGGGCAGGGGAAAGTTATGGCTACACCTTC	CASSRAGESYGYTF	.	TRBJ1-2	TRBV5-1	.	14
TGCGCCAGCAGCTTGAACGGGAGGGCCAGCACAGATACGCAGTATTTT	CASSLNGRASTDTQYF	TRBD2	TRBJ2-3	TRBV5-1	many	16
TGTGCCACCAGCAGAGCAACCTTATGGGCAACTAATGAAAAACTGTTTTTT	CATSRATLWATNEKLFF	.	TRBJ1-4	TRBV15	many	17
TGTGCCAGCAGGACAGGGGTGGAAGCTTTCTTT	CASRTGVEAFF	TRBD1	TRBJ1-1	TRBV6-1	once	11
TGCAGTGCTAGAGTTACAGTCGTAGAGACCCAGTACTTC	CSARVTVVETQYF	.	TRBJ2-5	TRBV20-1	.	13
TGTGCCAGCAGCTTAGAAGCGGGGATTGTCACTGAAGCTTTCTTT	CASSLEAGIVTEAFF	.	TRBJ1-1	TRBV7-9	many	15
TGTGCCAGTAGCCCGGGACGGATGGTCTACGAGCAGTACTTC	CASSPGRMVYEQYF	.	TRBJ2-7	TRBV19	many	14
TGTGCCAGCAGCCCCGGACAGGGAAGCAATCAGCCCCAGCATTTT	CASSPGQGSNQPQHF	TRBD1	TRBJ1-5	TRBV7-9	many	15
TGTGCCAGCAGCGGAGGGGGGGCTCGACAGCCCCAGCATTTT	CASSGGGARQPQHF	.	TRBJ1-5	TRBV28	.	14
TGCAGTGCTAGTGGACAGGGGGGAGGACAAGAGACCCAGTACTTC	CSASGQGGGQETQYF	TRBD1	TRBJ2-5	TRBV20-1	.	15
TGCAGTGCTAGGGACAGGGGAGGCCACGAGCAGTACTTC	CSARDRGGHEQYF	TRBD1	TRBJ2-7	TRBV20-1	.	13
TGTGCCAGCTCACCACCGGTTGCTGGGGAGCAGTACTTC	CASSPPVAGEQYF	.	TRBJ2-7	TRBV18	few	13
TGTGCCAGCAGCGGGACAGCGGACGAAAAACTGTTTTTT	CASSGTADEKLFF	.	TRBJ1-4	TRBV9	many	13
TGCAGCGTTGTTCGCGGGCAAGAGACCCAGTACTTC	CSVVRGQETQYF	.	TRBJ2-5	TRBV29-1	many	12